Below are 27 T cell receptor beta chains sequenced from a single sample in a study of CD8 T cells in ankylosing spondylitis. TCRdb passed the 5' RACE reads through MiXCR, listing each CDR3 protein once. The sample includes about 420,000 distinct CDR3 sequences, about a fifth of them seen just once. These TCRs' antigens remain unknown. Broader study findings: There was a TCR beta motif, made of several highly homologous variants, that appeared characteristic of ankylosing spondylitis blood.

Sequenced material: blood, either unsorted or a sorted T cell fraction (not recorded which). The receptors derive from a male donor with ankylosing spondylitis.

In this sample, this clonotype turned up a few times. The V call is TRBV18, the J call TRBJ1-1; a weak D match, TRBD1 (5 bases). The V gene lost 2 bases and the J gene lost 1 base, with 14 bases spanning the gap. The CDR3 has 16 amino acids. From germline, CDR1 is KGHSH and CDR2 LQKENI. CDR3 amino acids: CASSPWDPGRNTEAFF. As DNA, the CDR3 is TGTGCCAGCTCACCATGGGACCCGGGGAGGAACACTGAAGCTTTCTTT.

This chain connects TRBV4-1 to TRBJ1-5, with D possibly matching TRBD1 (6 bases). V was clipped by 3 bases and J by 4 bases, with 16 bases between them. This CDR3 is built from 16 residues. Germline V gives CDR1 MGHRA, CDR2 YSYEKL. This CDR3 reads CASSHVEGGRNQPQHF. In nucleotides, the CDR3 is TGCGCCAGCAGCCACGTCGAGGGGGGACGGAATCAGCCCCAGCATTTT.

This clonotype was detected a few times. CDR3 residues: CATSRGWDRNTEAFF. The CDR3 DNA reads TGTGCCACCAGCAGAGGGTGGGACAGAAACACTGAAGCTTTCTTT. This chain links TRBV15 with TRBJ1-1, with 7 bases aligning to TRBD1. The CDR3 loop spans 15 amino acids. V shed 1 base and J 2 bases; nucleotides not matched to a gene: 4. CDR1 is LNHNV and CDR2 is YYDKDF in the germline V gene (reference sequence).

This clonotype was observed a handful of times. The genes are TRBV3-1 and TRBJ2-1; 7 nucleotides agree with TRBD2. CDR1 is LGHDT and CDR2 is YNNKEL in the germline V gene (reference sequence). The CDR3 length is 15 residues. The ends lost 1 base at V and 7 bases at J; junction bases unmatched: 7. CDR3 DNA: TGTGCCAGCAGCCAAGGAGCGGGACCGGGGAATGAGCAGTTCTTC. Translation: CASSQGAGPGNEQFF.

The chain is built from TRBV20-1 and TRBJ2-1; 8 bases are shared with TRBD1. The germline V gene has CDR1 DFQATT and CDR2 SNEGSKA (reference sequence). The CDR3 loop spans 14 amino acids. V trimming: 0 bases; J trimming: 7 bases; junction bases outside the gene matches: 5. This CDR3 is CSARDGQGINEQFF. The CDR3 DNA sequence: TGCAGTGCTAGAGATGGACAGGGAATAAATGAGCAGTTCTTC.

The chain is built from TRBV6-5 and TRBJ1-1, with D maybe TRBD1 (5 bases). V dropped 0 bases and J dropped 4 bases, with 12 bases sitting between them. Germline V CDR1 and CDR2: MNHEY, SVGAGI. This CDR3 is built from 15 residues. The chain's CDR3 is CASSYSGRVGTEAFF. In nucleotides, the CDR3 is TGTGCCAGCAGTTACTCGGGCAGGGTGGGCACTGAAGCTTTCTTT.

This clonotype was observed a handful of times. This rearrangement joins TRBV10-3 to TRBJ1-1, with 10 bases that match TRBD1. CDR3 length: 16 amino acids. The germline V gene has CDR1 ENHRY and CDR2 SYGVKD. Trimming at V came to 3 bases and at J to 3 bases, leaving 7 bases not matched to a gene. The chain's CDR3 is CAISDSDRGGDTEAFF. CDR3 in DNA: TGTGCCATCAGTGACTCGGACAGGGGGGGAGACACTGAAGCTTTCTTT.

The sample holds a few counts of this clonotype. The rearrangement joins TRBV11-3 to TRBJ2-1; no reliable D call. The V end lost 2 bases, the J end lost 3 bases, and 8 bases lay between the germline ends. CDR1 and CDR2 (germline): SGHNT, YENEEA. The CDR3 sequence is 14 residues long. CDR3 DNA sequence: TGTGCCAGCAGCTTATCGCCAATCTACAATGAGCAGTTCTTC. This sequence encodes CASSLSPIYNEQFF.

The chain is built from TRBV19 and TRBJ2-5; 7 nucleotides agree with TRBD2. Germline V CDR1 and CDR2: LNHDA, SQIVND (reference sequence). The CDR3 contains 11 residues. In DNA form, the CDR3 reads TGTGCTTCCGGCGGGGGAGAGACCCAGTACTTC. Encoded protein: CASGGGETQYF. Drawing the rest from reference TRBV19 and TRBJ2-5, the complete variable domain is DGGITQSPKYLFRKEGQNVTLSCEQNLNHDAMYWYRQDPGQGLRLIYYSQIVNDFQKGDIAEGYSVSREKKESFPLTVTSAQKNPTAFYLCASGGGETQYFGPGTRLLVL.

This clonotype showed up just a few times. The chain links TRBV5-1 to TRBJ2-3; perhaps TRBD2 as D (5 bases). Trimming removed 5 bases from V and 2 bases from J, with 15 bases in between. This CDR3 region has 15 residues. The germline gives CDR1 SGHRS, CDR2 YFSETQ. The chain's CDR3 is CASRSTRTNTDTQYF. CDR3 in DNA: TGCGCCAGCAGATCCACTAGGACCAACACAGATACGCAGTATTTT.

This clonotype was seen once. The V call is TRBV27, the J call TRBJ1-5; 7 bases are a match to TRBD1. Trimming removed 5 bases from V and 4 bases from J; junction bases left unmatched: 14. This CDR3 is 17 amino acids long. Looked up from germline, CDR1 is MNHEY and CDR2 is SMNVEV (reference sequence). The CDR3, as DNA: TGTGCCAGCAGTAAACGGACAGGCCCGGGACTAAATCAGCCCCAGCATTTT. Translating it yields CASSKRTGPGLNQPQHF.

The genes are TRBV7-3 and TRBJ1-2; D may be TRBD1 (5 bases). Germline-derived CDR1 and CDR2 are SGHTA and FQGTGA. Trimming stripped 3 bases from V and 2 bases from J, with 10 bases between. The CDR3 extends over 14 amino acids. The CDR3 region is CASSLGGKNYGYTF. The CDR3 region has the DNA TGTGCCAGCAGCTTGGGGGGAAAGAACTATGGCTACACCTTC. The entire variable domain, with the rest obtained from reference TRBV7-3 and TRBJ1-2, is as follows: GAGVSQTPSNKVTEKGKYVELRCDPISGHTALYWYRQSLGQGPEFLIYFQGTGAADDSGLPNDRFFAVRPEGSVSTLKIQRTERGDSAVYLCASSLGGKNYGYTFGSGTRLTVV.

V and J are TRBV20-1 and TRBJ2-3; D gene unclear. The CDR3 is 14 amino acids. V shed 1 base and J shed 5 bases, with 13 bases lying between them. Germline V gene sequence: CDR1 DFQATT, CDR2 SNEGSKA (reference sequence). The CDR3 region is CSARVGPLRDTQYF. CDR3 bases: TGCAGTGCTAGAGTAGGCCCCCTTAGAGATACGCAGTATTTT.

This clonotype was counted at least ten times. The chain uses TRBV19 and TRBJ1-5; D gene unclear. Between the trimmed V and J ends, which lost 3 bases and 1 base, there was a span of 16 bases. Germline assignment: CDR1 LNHDA and CDR2 SQIVND (reference sequence). The CDR3 covers 17 residues. Here the CDR3 DNA reads TGTGCCAGTAGTATGTCACGGGGAAGATTAAGCAATCAGCCCCAGCATTTT. Amino acid sequence: CASSMSRGRLSNQPQHF.

This clonotype was detected only a few times. V is TRBV28 and J is TRBJ2-7; D perhaps matches TRBD2 (6 bases). V was pared by 5 bases and J by 6 bases, with 8 bases between. Per germline, CDR1 MDHEN and CDR2 SYDVKM. This CDR3 comprises 11 residues. CDR3 amino acids: CASSAAGEQYF. DNA of the CDR3: TGTGCCAGCAGTGCAGCGGGCGAGCAGTACTTC.

In this sample, this clonotype turned up a few times. The gene calls are TRBV4-3 and TRBJ2-1, with D possibly called TRBD1 or TRBD2 (6 bases each). V lost 5 bases and J lost 8, with 25 bases in between. Germline-derived CDR1 and CDR2 are LGHNA and YSLEER. The CDR3 runs to 17 residues. This chain's CDR3 is CASSEARGRRPGDEQFF. Here the CDR3 DNA reads TGCGCCAGCAGCGAAGCCCGGGGGCGGAGGCCGGGGGATGAGCAGTTCTTC.

This clonotype was seen repeatedly, ten times or more. The chain has TRBV29-1 and TRBJ2-5, with 9 bases lining up with TRBD2. Losses at the gene ends were 7 bases for V and 2 bases for J; bases not matched to a gene: 11. CDR1 and CDR2 from the germline V gene are SQVTM and ANQGSEA. The CDR3 length is 15 residues. The CDR3 here is CSAHNGAGGQETQYF. The CDR3 region has the DNA TGCAGCGCCCACAACGGGGCGGGAGGGCAAGAGACCCAGTACTTC.

J is TRBJ1-3 and V is TRBV28; the match to TRBD1 covers 8 bases. The CDR3 length is 12 residues. The germline gives CDR1 MDHEN, CDR2 SYDVKM. J lost 14 bases, V lost 4 bases, and 7 bases had no gene match. CDR3 DNA sequence: TGTGCCAGCAGTTCTACAGGGGGATTTGTATATTTT. Protein product: CASSSTGGFVYF. The full variable domain, completed using reference TRBV28 and TRBJ1-3, is DVKVTQSSRYLVKRTGEKVFLECVQDMDHENMFWYRQDPGLGLRLIYFSYDVKMKEKGDIPEGYSVSREKKERFSLILESASTNQTSMYLCASSSTGGFVYFGEGSWLTVV.

This chain connects TRBV5-1 to TRBJ2-7; 8 nucleotides agree with TRBD2. Germline V gives CDR1 SGHRS, CDR2 YFSETQ. This CDR3 has 12 amino acids. J lost 6 bases, V lost 4 bases, and 3 bases had no gene match. Written as DNA, the CDR3 is TGCGCCAGCAGCCGGGGGGGAGTCGAGCAGTACTTC. This encodes CASSRGGVEQYF.

Only a few counts were recorded for this clonotype. The V and J genes are TRBV10-2 and TRBJ2-7; D not certain. In germline, CDR1 is WSHSY, CDR2 SAAADI. V gave up 3 bases and J gave up 5 bases, with 8 bases separating them. CDR3 length equals 12 residues. The CDR3 DNA is TGCGCCAGCAGTGATCCAAGGAACGAGCAGTACTTC. Its protein product is CASSDPRNEQYF.

This chain uses TRBV2 with TRBJ2-1; D perhaps matches TRBD1 (6 bases). V was cut by 5 bases and J by 4 bases, with 15 bases left in between. This CDR3 region has 15 residues. Germline V gene sequence: CDR1 SNHLY, CDR2 FYNNEI. The CDR3 region is CASSPDSPKYNEQFF. CDR3 DNA sequence: TGTGCCAGCAGTCCGGACAGCCCGAAGTACAATGAGCAGTTCTTC.

V usage is TRBV20-1 and J usage is TRBJ2-1, with unresolved D. The CDR3 has 11 residues. Germline CDR1 reads DFQATT; CDR2 reads SNEGSKA (reference sequence). Trimming cost V 3 bases and J 6 bases, with 6 bases left between them. The CDR3 reads CSASRFNEQFF. In DNA form, the CDR3 reads TGCAGTGCTAGCAGGTTCAATGAGCAGTTCTTC.

The chain uses TRBV5-5 and TRBJ1-5, with D tentatively TRBD1 (5 bases). Trimming cost V 2 bases and J 0 bases, with 15 bases left between them. The CDR3 is made up of 17 amino acids. Germline V gene lookup returns CDR1 SGHKS and CDR2 YYEKEE (reference sequence). CDR3 sequence (DNA): TGTGCCAGCAGCTTTTCCCCTAGACAGAATAGCAATCAGCCCCAGCATTTT. It specifies CASSFSPRQNSNQPQHF.

This chain uses TRBV2 with TRBJ2-3; 7 nucleotides line up with TRBD2. Germline-derived CDR1 and CDR2 are SNHLY and FYNNEI. The CDR3 sequence is 14 residues long. Trimming removed 7 bases from V and 1 base from J; junction bases left unmatched: 5. CDR3 nucleotides: TGTGCCAGCAAGGGGCTAGCGGGCACAGATACGCAGTATTTT. Its translation is CASKGLAGTDTQYF.

This clonotype was picked up a small number of times. This CDR3 is CASTGTADNTGELFF. The DNA for the CDR3 is TGTGCCAGCACCGGGACCGCGGATAACACCGGGGAGCTGTTTTTT. The chain couples TRBV2 to TRBJ2-2; perhaps D is TRBD1 or TRBD2 (5 bases each). Trimming stripped 7 bases from V and 2 bases from J, with 14 bases between. The germline V gene encodes CDR1 SNHLY and CDR2 FYNNEI. The CDR3 loop spans 15 amino acids.

The chain recombines TRBV6-5 with TRBJ2-5; the match to TRBD2 covers 7 bases. The CDR3 is made up of 16 amino acids. V gave up 0 bases and J gave up 2 bases; unmatched junction bases: 6. CDR1 and CDR2 (germline): MNHEY, SVGAGI. The CDR3 here is CASSYSTLAAQETQYF. The CDR3 DNA follows: TGTGCCAGCAGTTACTCGACCCTAGCGGCTCAAGAGACCCAGTACTTC.

This chain uses TRBV29-1 with TRBJ2-7; the D gene is possibly TRBD1 (8 bases). The CDR3 is 14 residues long. V gave up 4 bases and J gave up 4 bases, with 17 bases separating them. The germline CDR1 and CDR2 sequences are SQVTM and ANQGSEA. The CDR3 region has the DNA TGCAGCGTTGGGGGGGGCAGGGGGCCGTACGAGCAGTACTTC. Its translation is CSVGGGRGPYEQYF.